Presented here are 21 T cell receptor beta chains from one specimen sequenced in a study of beta chain features in type 1 diabetes. Points from the study as a whole: Type 1 diabetes patients had moderately but significantly shorter TCRB CDR3s in all four CD4+ subsets.

Expressed TCRB transcripts were sequenced after all isolated RNA was converted to cDNA. The method was immunoSEQ multiplex PCR; TCRdb's version includes in-frame clones alone and lacks a portion of them. The repertoire holds 250,000 or so clones, with roughly 21% as singletons. These receptors are not linked to any known antigen. Sequenced input: naive CD4+ T cells from blood. Receptors originate from a woman aged 40 to 49 with type 1 diabetes.

The table lists this clone with a few counts. The chain joins TRBV18 to TRBJ2-7, with 9 bases identical to TRBD2. The CDR3 consists of 15 residues. Germline trimming cut 2 bases from V and 3 bases from J; bases unmatched to any gene: 5. Germline V gene data show CDR1 as KGHSH and CDR2 as LQKENI. CDR3: CASSPSPSGDYEQYF. CDR3 nucleotides: TGTGCCAGCTCACCATCTCCTAGCGGGGACTACGAGCAGTACTTC.

This clone turned up a few times. This rearrangement joins TRBV19 to TRBJ1-5, with D possibly matching TRBD1 (5 bases). Germline CDR1 is LNHDA and CDR2 is SQIVND (reference sequence). The V and J ends lost 5 bases and 7 bases respectively, with 12 bases between them. The CDR3 loop spans 13 amino acids. In DNA form, the CDR3 reads TGTGCCAGTAGTCCAGGGTCTAGGCAGCCCCAGCATTTT. It encodes CASSPGSRQPQHF.

The chain joins TRBV5-4 to TRBJ1-4; 7 bases agree with TRBD1. Germline CDR1 is SGHNT and CDR2 is YYREEE (reference sequence). The CDR3 extends over 15 amino acids. V shed 3 bases and J 6 bases; nucleotides not matched to a gene: 8. CDR3 residues: CASSSGGATDEKLFF. For the CDR3, the DNA is TGTGCCAGCAGCTCAGGGGGAGCTACCGATGAAAAACTGTTTTTT.

The chain carries TRBV28 and TRBJ1-2; D unresolved. The CDR3 has 14 amino acids. V was cut by 8 bases and J by 4 bases, with 17 bases left in between. Germline V gene lookup returns CDR1 MDHEN and CDR2 SYDVKM. The CDR3: CASGSTSDLYGYTF. The DNA for the CDR3 is TGTGCCAGCGGGAGTACCAGTGACCTCTATGGCTACACCTTC.

J is TRBJ2-3 and V is TRBV11-2; a weak D match, TRBD1 (6 bases). CDR1 is SGHAT and CDR2 is FQNNGV in the germline V gene. Trimming stripped 4 bases from V and 2 bases from J, with 13 bases between. The CDR3 has 15 residues. Written as DNA, the CDR3 is TGTGCCAGCAGCTCTCCAGGGGATGTCACAGATACGCAGTATTTT. This encodes CASSSPGDVTDTQYF.

This clone was detected only a few times. This chain joins TRBV4-1 and TRBJ1-1; 7 bases map to TRBD1. In germline, CDR1 is MGHRA, CDR2 YSYEKL. After removal of 0 bases from V and 4 bases from J, the junction contained 8 bases not matched to a gene. There are 16 residues in the CDR3. The CDR3 bases are TGCGCCAGCAGCCAAGACTATGGGACAGAGGCCACTGAAGCTTTCTTT. Its protein product is CASSQDYGTEATEAFF.

This clone was recorded a few times. This sequence joins TRBV7-2 and TRBJ2-3, with TRBD2 as a possible D gene (5 bases). Trimming took off 5 bases at V and 1 base at J, with 13 bases between the two ends. Germline V gene data show CDR1 as SGHTA and CDR2 as FQGNSA. The CDR3 covers 15 residues. CDR3 DNA: TGTGCCAGCAGCCGTTATACGAGGGGCACAGATACGCAGTATTTT. Its translation is CASSRYTRGTDTQYF.

Only a few counts were recorded for this clone. The chain has TRBV5-4 and TRBJ1-1; D not resolved. Germline values: CDR1 SGHNT, CDR2 YYREEE (reference sequence). The CDR3 spans 14 residues. Trimming took off 0 bases at V and 1 base at J, with 7 bases between the two ends. CDR3 in DNA: TGTGCCAGCAGCTTGGCCGTCGGGAACACTGAAGCTTTCTTT. It codes for CASSLAVGNTEAFF.

For the CDR3, the DNA is TGCGCCAGCAGCCTTTCCGGGAGTTACAATGAGCAGTTCTTC. Translated: CASSLSGSYNEQFF. The chain couples TRBV4-1 to TRBJ2-1; tentatively, D is TRBD2 (6 bases). CDR1 and CDR2 from the germline V gene are MGHRA and YSYEKL. Trimming took 4 bases from V and 4 from J, leaving 11 bases between them. The CDR3 contains 14 residues.

This chain uses TRBV5-1 with TRBJ2-6; tentative D call: TRBD2 (7 bases). The CDR3 is 16 amino acids. V lost 4 bases and J lost 4, with 15 bases in between. The germline V gene encodes CDR1 SGHRS and CDR2 YFSETQ. CDR3 in DNA: TGCGCCAGCAGCCCCGATGGGGGGGCAGGGGCCAACGTCCTGACTTTC. Protein: CASSPDGGAGANVLTF. The full variable domain, in which reference TRBV5-1 and TRBJ2-6 provide the parts outside the CDR3, is KAGVTQTPRYLIKTRGQQVTLSCSPISGHRSVSWYQQTPGQGLQFLFEYFSETQRNKGNFPGRFSGRQFSNSRSEMNVSTLELGDSALYLCASSPDGGAGANVLTFGAGSRLTVL.

This clone was observed a handful of times. This rearrangement joins TRBV7-2 to TRBJ2-7; no firm D call. The V gene's germline CDR1 is SGHTA and CDR2 FQGNSA. V was clipped by 5 bases and J by 4 bases, with 9 bases between them. This CDR3 is 12 amino acids long. The CDR3 protein is CASSEDLYEQYF. CDR3 coding DNA: TGTGCCAGCAGCGAGGATCTTTACGAGCAGTACTTC.

This clone was recorded a few times. The V and J genes are TRBV16 and TRBJ2-7; TRBD1 matches 9 bases. Germline loops: CDR1 KGHSY, CDR2 FQNENV. V lost 8 bases, J lost 6 bases, and 11 bases stayed unmatched. This CDR3 comprises 14 residues. This chain's CDR3 is CASGGGLTGGEQYF. In DNA, the CDR3 is TGTGCCAGCGGTGGTGGGCTGACAGGGGGCGAGCAGTACTTC.

This chain links TRBV6-5 with TRBJ1-5; perhaps TRBD1 as D (5 bases). The germline CDR1 and CDR2 sequences are MNHEY and SVGAGI. The CDR3 is 14 residues long. Trimming cost V 4 bases and J 9 bases, with 16 bases left between them. The CDR3 nucleotides are TGTGCCAGCAGTTCCGACCGCGGGACGGGGCCCCAGCATTTT. It yields the protein CASSSDRGTGPQHF.

This clone has only a few counts. The CDR3 DNA sequence: TGTGCCAGCAGCTTAACAGGCGGGGGGCCCACTGAAGCTTTCTTT. It translates to CASSLTGGGPTEAFF. The chain couples TRBV7-3 to TRBJ1-1; D perhaps matches TRBD1 (6 bases). CDR3 length: 15 amino acids. CDR1 and CDR2 (germline): SGHTA, FQGTGA. Trimming took 0 bases from V and 4 from J, leaving 12 bases between them. The variable domain in full, completed from reference TRBV7-3 and TRBJ1-1, reads GAGVSQTPSNKVTEKGKYVELRCDPISGHTALYWYRQSLGQGPEFLIYFQGTGAADDSGLPNDRFFAVRPEGSVSTLKIQRTERGDSAVYLCASSLTGGGPTEAFFGQGTRLTVV.

The chain is built from TRBV28 and TRBJ2-4, with 12 bases fitting TRBD1. The CDR3 spans 16 residues. Unmatched junction bases numbered 10, after V lost 4 bases and J lost 9 bases. Looked up from germline, CDR1 is MDHEN and CDR2 is SYDVKM. The CDR3 coding sequence is TGTGCCAGCAGTTCCTCCGGGACAGGGGGCAGGGGCATTCAGTACTTC. It translates to CASSSSGTGGRGIQYF. Full variable domain (missing parts from reference TRBV28 and TRBJ2-4): DVKVTQSSRYLVKRTGEKVFLECVQDMDHENMFWYRQDPGLGLRLIYFSYDVKMKEKGDIPEGYSVSREKKERFSLILESASTNQTSMYLCASSSSGTGGRGIQYFGAGTRLSVL.

Only a few counts were recorded for this clone. The chain links TRBV2 to TRBJ2-5; 9 bases match TRBD1. Germline CDR1 and CDR2: SNHLY and FYNNEI. The junction had 10 bases not matched to a gene; V was cut back by 7 bases and J by 7 bases. The CDR3 length is 14 residues. This CDR3 reads CASTPDRGGATQYF. The CDR3 DNA sequence: TGTGCCAGCACCCCGGACAGGGGAGGAGCGACCCAGTACTTC.

This clone was seen a few times. The V call is TRBV29-1, the J call TRBJ2-1; D is possibly TRBD1 (5 bases). There are 20 residues in the CDR3. The ends were cut back, 4 bases at V and 3 bases at J, with 31 bases in the middle. CDR1 is SQVTM and CDR2 is ANQGSEA in the germline V gene. The CDR3 region is CSVGEGDVGVPSFDYNEQFF. The CDR3 nucleotides are TGCAGCGTTGGTGAAGGGGATGTAGGGGTCCCATCCTTCGACTACAATGAGCAGTTCTTC.

This clone was found a few times. The CDR3 spells CASSRDRVDEQYF. As DNA, the CDR3 is TGTGCCAGTAGCCGGGACAGGGTGGACGAGCAGTACTTC. The chain combines TRBV19 with TRBJ2-7; 9 bases align to TRBD1. The CDR3 is 13 amino acids. Trimming at V came to 6 bases and at J to 5 bases, leaving 5 bases not matched to a gene. The germline gives CDR1 LNHDA, CDR2 SQIVND (reference sequence). Full variable domain (missing parts from reference TRBV19 and TRBJ2-7): DGGITQSPKYLFRKEGQNVTLSCEQNLNHDAMYWYRQDPGQGLRLIYYSQIVNDFQKGDIAEGYSVSREKKESFPLTVTSAQKNPTAFYLCASSRDRVDEQYFGPGTRLTVT.

The chain has TRBV7-2 and TRBJ2-1; 7 nucleotides agree with TRBD2. CDR3 length: 16 amino acids. With V trimmed by 2 bases and J by 4 bases, 8 bases remained unmatched. Germline CDR1 and CDR2: SGHTA and FQGNSA. The chain's CDR3 is CASSLIAGAWYNEQFF. CDR3 nucleotides: TGTGCCAGCAGCTTAATCGCGGGAGCCTGGTACAATGAGCAGTTCTTC.

This chain joins TRBV5-4 and TRBJ2-2; tentative D call: TRBD1 (5 bases). The V and J ends lost 2 bases and 1 base respectively, with 12 bases between them. The CDR3 extends over 16 amino acids. CDR1 is SGHNT, CDR2 YYREEE, per germline (reference sequence). CDR3 in amino acids: CASSFDSEWNTGELFF. CDR3 sequence (DNA): TGTGCCAGCAGCTTTGACAGTGAATGGAACACCGGGGAGCTGTTTTTT.

A few counts support this clone. J is TRBJ1-6 and V is TRBV9; D uncertain. Deletions cut 0 bases from V and 8 bases from J, with 12 bases between. Germline lookup yields CDR1 SGDLS and CDR2 YYNGEE. This CDR3 is built from 15 residues. In DNA, the CDR3 is TGTGCCAGCAGCGTAGGAAACCAGGTTCATTCACCCCTCCACTTT. It encodes CASSVGNQVHSPLHF. The entire variable domain, with the rest obtained from reference TRBV9 and TRBJ1-6, is as follows: DSGVTQTPKHLITATGQRVTLRCSPRSGDLSVYWYQQSLDQGLQFLIQYYNGEERAKGNILERFSAQQFPDLHSELNLSSLELGDSALYFCASSVGNQVHSPLHFGNGTRLTVT.